This T cell receptor (beta chain) was identified during a study of blood T cell repertoires in COVID-19. Allocation to cohorts depended on clinical history reported by the participants. Generated by immunoSEQ multiplex PCR, the TCRdb table keeps only in-frame clones and is missing some. The sample includes approximately 210,000 clones, approximately 80% of them seen just once. The germline CDR1 and CDR2 sequences are MNHEY and SVGAGI. Trimming stripped 8 bases from V and 9 bases from J, with 16 bases between. This CDR3 is built from 12 residues. Sequencing was carried out using PBMCs or T cells enriched from blood (not recorded which). This TCR was recovered from a woman aged 50 to 60 with acute COVID-19. This chain connects TRBV6-5 to TRBJ2-5; possible D gene TRBD1, 9 bases. The CDR3 is CASGTGRGAQYF. The CDR3 DNA is TGTGCCAGCGGGACAGGGCGGGGGGCCCAGTACTTC.